These 30 T cell receptor beta chains were sequenced from one sample in a study of cytomegalovirus exposure and HLA in healthy donors. PCR was performed using 60 Vbeta and 13 Jbeta primers. This table comes from immunoSEQ multiplex PCR, and its TCRdb copy is limited to in-frame clones, with some not included. Among more than 150,000 clones listed, over 75% were seen once. Source material: PBMCs. Receptors were obtained from a man over 45 in good health and CMV-seropositive.

The chain links TRBV27 to TRBJ1-6; perhaps TRBD1 as D (6 bases). Per germline, CDR1 MNHEY and CDR2 SMNVEV (reference sequence). The CDR3 has 18 residues. Trimming stripped 8 bases from V and 0 bases from J, with 20 bases between. CDR3 amino acids: CASAKSWTEGSYNSPLHF. The CDR3 DNA reads TGTGCCAGCGCGAAGAGCTGGACAGAAGGCTCCTATAATTCACCCCTCCACTTT.

This chain uses TRBV2 with TRBJ2-3, with TRBD1 identical over 7 bases. The V gene's germline CDR1 is SNHLY and CDR2 FYNNEI. This CDR3 contains 13 residues. The trim removed 5 bases at V and 10 bases at J, leaving 9 bases unmatched. CDR3 residues: CASSTQDRVAQYF. In DNA, the CDR3 is TGTGCCAGCAGTACCCAAGACAGGGTTGCGCAGTATTTT.

The chain uses TRBV10-3 and TRBJ1-5; tentatively, D is TRBD1 (5 bases). The CDR3 runs to 16 residues. Between the trimmed V and J ends, which lost 3 bases and 3 bases, there was a span of 15 bases. The V gene's germline CDR1 is ENHRY and CDR2 SYGVKD. CDR3 in DNA: TGTGCCATCAGTGAAAGCAGGGTCAACTCCAATCAGCCCCAGCATTTT. It codes for CAISESRVNSNQPQHF.

The chain is built from TRBV5-1 and TRBJ2-1, with D unclear. The CDR3 has 14 residues. The V gene lost 3 bases and the J gene lost 3 bases, with 10 bases spanning the gap. Germline V gene sequence: CDR1 SGHRS, CDR2 YFSETQ. The CDR3 DNA reads as TGCGCCAGCAGCTGGGTTCCTAGCTACAATGAGCAGTTCTTC. Translation gives CASSWVPSYNEQFF.

This chain joins TRBV19 and TRBJ1-1, with D perhaps TRBD1 (5 bases). Trimming pared 5 bases from V and 8 bases from J, leaving 12 bases between. Germline V gives CDR1 LNHDA, CDR2 SQIVND (reference sequence). The CDR3 extends over 12 amino acids. CDR3 in DNA: TGTGCCAGTAGTCGGGTCCGGACAGAAGCTTTCTTT. Amino acid sequence: CASSRVRTEAFF.

The rearrangement joins TRBV28 to TRBJ1-5, with 10 positions matching TRBD1. Germline CDR1 and CDR2: MDHEN and SYDVKM. CDR3 length: 16 amino acids. V lost 5 bases and J lost 7; bases outside the gene matches: 11. CDR3 bases: TGTGCCAGCAGTCAATATGGACAGGGGGTTAAGCAGCCCCAGCATTTT. Encoded protein: CASSQYGQGVKQPQHF.

This chain uses TRBV6-5 with TRBJ2-1; TRBD1 aligns across 8 bases. The length of the CDR3 is 13 residues. CDR1 and CDR2 from the germline V gene are MNHEY and SVGAGI. V shed 8 bases, J shed 3 bases, and the junction held 3 bases outside the gene matches. Here the CDR3 reads CASGGTGYNEQFF. CDR3 DNA: TGTGCCAGCGGAGGGACAGGCTACAATGAGCAGTTCTTC.

This clone was recorded only once. V and J are TRBV4-1 and TRBJ1-2; 8 nucleotides align to TRBD1. This CDR3 is 14 amino acids long. Germline lookup yields CDR1 MGHRA and CDR2 YSYEKL. V dropped 4 bases and J dropped 8; count of bases not matched to a gene: 9. The CDR3 DNA sequence: TGCGCCAGCAGCCTCCAGGGACAGGTGGGGGGCTACACCTTC. It is translated as CASSLQGQVGGYTF.

This rearrangement joins TRBV18 to TRBJ1-1, with 7 bases aligning to TRBD1. Unmatched junction bases numbered 8, after V lost 3 bases and J lost 7 bases. Germline CDR1 reads KGHSH; CDR2 reads LQKENI. This CDR3 spans 14 amino acids. In DNA, the CDR3 is TGTGCCAGCTCACCGGGACAGTTATATAGTGAAGCTTTCTTT. It codes for CASSPGQLYSEAFF.

The rearrangement uses TRBV5-1 and TRBJ2-3; TRBD1 matches 9 bases. The J segment lost 5 bases and the V segment lost 4 bases, leaving 8 bases of the junction unmatched. The CDR3 extends over 15 amino acids. From germline, CDR1 is SGHRS and CDR2 YFSETQ. Here the CDR3 reads CASSLDRGPIDTQYF. The CDR3 DNA reads as TGCGCCAGCAGCCTGGACAGGGGCCCTATAGATACGCAGTATTTT.

V is TRBV7-9 and J is TRBJ2-1, with 9 bases matching TRBD1. Trimming at V came to 4 bases and at J to 6 bases, leaving 4 bases not matched to a gene. Looked up from germline, CDR1 is SEHNR and CDR2 is FQNEAQ (reference sequence). CDR3 size: 14 residues. The CDR3 spells CASSSRDRANEQFF. The CDR3 DNA is TGTGCCAGCAGCTCCCGGGACAGGGCCAATGAGCAGTTCTTC.

The genes are TRBV28 and TRBJ1-2; 8 bases match TRBD1. The CDR3 runs 15 residues. Losses at the gene ends were 5 bases for V and 4 bases for J; bases not matched to a gene: 9. Germline CDR1 and CDR2: MDHEN and SYDVKM. As DNA, the CDR3 is TGTGCCAGCAGTCGAAGGGACAGGCTTTTCTATGGCTACACCTTC. Translating it yields CASSRRDRLFYGYTF.

This chain connects TRBV28 to TRBJ1-2; no clear D gene. The CDR3 spans 14 residues. Between the trimmed V and J ends, which lost 1 base and 8 bases, there was a span of 14 bases. Germline V gene data show CDR1 as MDHEN and CDR2 as SYDVKM. The CDR3 nucleotides are TGTGCCAGCAGTTTATCCCCCGGACTGTACGGCTACACCTTC. Amino acid sequence: CASSLSPGLYGYTF.

The chain uses TRBV28 and TRBJ1-2; TRBD1 might be the D (6 bases). This CDR3 region has 14 residues. V was trimmed by 8 bases and J by 0 bases, leaving 13 bases between them. Germline V gene lookup returns CDR1 MDHEN and CDR2 SYDVKM. In DNA form, the CDR3 reads TGTGCCAGCGCAGGGGCCTCCACTAACTATGGCTACACCTTC. It yields the protein CASAGASTNYGYTF.

V and J are TRBV29-1 and TRBJ1-4; D gene unclear. Trimming removed 4 bases from V and 4 bases from J, with 4 bases in between. Germline V gene lookup returns CDR1 SQVTM and CDR2 ANQGSEA. CDR3 length: 11 amino acids. The chain's CDR3 is CSVGLNEKLFF. The DNA for the CDR3 is TGCAGCGTTGGACTTAATGAAAAACTGTTTTTT.

V gene TRBV28 combines with J gene TRBJ2-3; D unclear. The V gene lost 2 bases and the J gene lost 1 base, with 10 bases spanning the gap. Germline V lookup: CDR1 MDHEN, CDR2 SYDVKM. The CDR3 has 15 residues. The DNA for the CDR3 is TGTGCCAGCAGTTTAAGACCAGGTGGCACAGATACGCAGTATTTT. It encodes CASSLRPGGTDTQYF.

V usage is TRBV9 and J usage is TRBJ1-6; possibly TRBD1 for D (6 bases). The germline CDR1 and CDR2 sequences are SGDLS and YYNGEE. The V end was cut by 2 bases, the J end by 8 bases, with 17 bases between. The CDR3 loop spans 16 amino acids. CDR3 region: CASSVGPGQTDSPLHF. The CDR3 bases are TGTGCCAGCAGCGTTGGCCCCGGACAGACCGATTCACCCCTCCACTTT.

This clone has only one observation. This sequence joins TRBV28 and TRBJ1-5; 7 positions agree with TRBD1. V lost 6 bases, J lost 6 bases, and 11 bases stayed unmatched. Per germline, CDR1 MDHEN and CDR2 SYDVKM. The CDR3 totals 15 residues. The DNA for the CDR3 is TGTGCCAGCAGCTTAGGGGGCTCGGGGGGTCAGCCCCAGCATTTT. It specifies CASSLGGSGGQPQHF.

The V and J genes are TRBV6-4 and TRBJ2-3; D might be TRBD1 (6 bases). The V end was cut by 3 bases, the J end by 2 bases, with 6 bases between. Looked up from germline, CDR1 is MRHNA and CDR2 is SNTAGT. This CDR3 has 13 residues. CDR3 region: CASSEGATDTQYF. The CDR3 DNA follows: TGTGCCAGCAGTGAGGGGGCCACAGATACGCAGTATTTT.

V and J are TRBV4-3 and TRBJ2-7; D perhaps matches TRBD1 (6 bases). The V gene's germline CDR1 is LGHNA and CDR2 YSLEER. Trimming cost V 2 bases and J 2 bases, with 10 bases left between them. The CDR3 has 14 residues. CDR3 coding DNA: TGCGCCAGCAGCCAAACGGACAGAACCTACGAGCAGTACTTC. It codes for CASSQTDRTYEQYF.

This clone has only a few counts. V and J are TRBV9 and TRBJ1-1; 10 bases agree with TRBD1. CDR1 and CDR2 from the germline V gene are SGDLS and YYNGEE. V dropped 0 bases and J dropped 5; count of bases not matched to a gene: 7. This CDR3 has 16 residues. The CDR3 loop is CASSVASTGGVTEAFF. CDR3 coding DNA: TGTGCCAGCAGCGTAGCTTCGACAGGGGGCGTAACTGAAGCTTTCTTT.

The rearrangement links TRBV5-4 to TRBJ1-5; tentatively, D is TRBD1 (5 bases). Germline values: CDR1 SGHNT, CDR2 YYREEE (reference sequence). V lost 0 bases and J 1 base, leaving 5 bases between the germline ends. CDR3 length: 14 residues. This CDR3 reads CASSLAGSNQPQHF. CDR3 bases: TGTGCCAGCAGCTTGGCAGGGAGCAATCAGCCCCAGCATTTT.

This clone was detected only once. The chain employs TRBV4-1 and TRBJ2-5; TRBD2 is a possible D gene (6 bases). The J call may be in error: the DNA end matches TRBJ2-7 better. The CDR3 runs to 16 residues. The germline gives CDR1 MGHRA, CDR2 YSYEKL. The CDR3 loop is CASSQGTGVRAYEQYF. The CDR3 coding sequence is TGCGCCAGCAGCCAAGGGACGGGGGTAAGGGCCTACGAGCAGTACTTC.

The V gene is TRBV20-1, the J gene TRBJ2-3, with D possibly TRBD2 on 6 matching bases. Between the trimmed V and J ends, which lost 3 bases and 11 bases, there was a span of 12 bases. Looked up from germline, CDR1 is DFQATT and CDR2 is SNEGSKA (reference sequence). The CDR3 runs to 11 residues. Here the CDR3 reads CSASYSGLQYF. The CDR3 DNA follows: TGCAGTGCTAGTTATAGCGGCCTGCAGTATTTT.

V is TRBV19 and J is TRBJ2-3; a possible D gene is TRBD2 (5 bases). This CDR3 has 14 amino acids. Germline CDR1 reads LNHDA; CDR2 reads SQIVND (reference sequence). V shed 3 bases and J shed 4 bases, with 11 bases lying between them. CDR3 bases: TGTGCCAGTAGTATTCTAGCTGTGGCAGATACGCAGTATTTT. Amino acid sequence: CASSILAVADTQYF.

This clone was counted only a few times. CDR3 bases: TGTGCCAGTAGTGTCCAGGGGGCGCGAGGAGAGACCCAGTACTTC. The encoded protein is CASSVQGARGETQYF. This sequence joins TRBV19 and TRBJ2-5; the match to TRBD1 covers 8 bases. Germline V gene sequence: CDR1 LNHDA, CDR2 SQIVND (reference sequence). V lost 5 bases and J lost 4; bases outside the gene matches: 9. The CDR3 runs 15 residues.

Regarding this clone: Within the sample, other DNA sequences also encode this same CDR3. The rearrangement links TRBV5-1 to TRBJ1-4, with D tentatively TRBD1 (5 bases). This CDR3 spans 14 amino acids. V lost 3 bases, J lost 0 bases, and 6 bases lay in between. The V gene's germline CDR1 is SGHRS and CDR2 YFSETQ. The CDR3 DNA is TGCGCCAGCAGCTCGACAGCAACTAATGAAAAACTGTTTTTT. Protein: CASSSTATNEKLFF. The variable domain in full, completed from reference TRBV5-1 and TRBJ1-4, reads KAGVTQTPRYLIKTRGQQVTLSCSPISGHRSVSWYQQTPGQGLQFLFEYFSETQRNKGNFPGRFSGRQFSNSRSEMNVSTLELGDSALYLCASSSTATNEKLFFGSGTQLSVL.

The chain couples TRBV18 to TRBJ1-4, with 7 bases matching TRBD1. The CDR3 totals 12 residues. The V gene end was trimmed by 8 bases and the J gene end by 9 bases; junction bases not matched to a gene: 6. In germline, CDR1 is KGHSH, CDR2 LQKENI. The CDR3 sequence: CASGGDSKKLFF. CDR3 nucleotide sequence: TGTGCCAGCGGAGGGGACAGCAAAAAACTGTTTTTT. Full variable domain (outside the CDR3, taken from reference TRBV18 and TRBJ1-4): NAGVMQNPRHLVRRRGQEARLRCSPMKGHSHVYWYRQLPEEGLKFMVYLQKENIIDESGMPKERFSAEFPKEGPSILRIQQVVRGDSAAYFCASGGDSKKLFFGSGTQLSVL.

The rearrangement joins TRBV2 to TRBJ2-2, with D perhaps TRBD1 (5 bases). The CDR3 sequence is 14 residues long. The ends were cut back, 7 bases at V and 0 bases at J, with 9 bases in the middle. From germline, CDR1 is SNHLY and CDR2 FYNNEI. In DNA, the CDR3 is TGTGCCAGCAAGGGGTGGCCGAACACCGGGGAGCTGTTTTTT. Amino acid sequence: CASKGWPNTGELFF.

The genes are TRBV10-3 and TRBJ1-3, with TRBD1 matching 7 bases. Germline V gene sequence: CDR1 ENHRY, CDR2 SYGVKD. The CDR3 is made up of 13 amino acids. V trimming: 7 bases; J trimming: 4 bases; junction bases outside the gene matches: 4. CDR3 loop: CAITRDRGNTIYF. The CDR3 coding sequence is TGTGCCATCACTAGGGACAGAGGAAACACCATATATTTT.